This entry concerns a single T cell receptor (beta chain). These data originate in a study of regulatory T cells in long-lasting Graves disease. Study in general: Graves' patients, diagnosed recently, had received antithyroid drugs under 3 months.

Construction of the TCR beta libraries employed iRepertoire HTBI primers in conjunction with Arm-PCR of CDR3 regions. TCRdb used MiXCR to reprocess the multiplex PCR reads, holding one entry per CDR3 protein. This table has 380,000 or so distinct CDR3 sequences, roughly 17% appearing once. Time point given: newly diagnosed GD, antithyroid drugs for less than 3 months. Scientists built the TCR library using RNA that was extracted from PBMCs. This sample also belongs to another study, concerning T cells in Graves' hyperthyroidism and ophthalmopathy. That paper adds: Hyperthyroidism, newly diagnosed and lasting under 2 months, affected patients aged 18 to 65.

The origin of this receptor is a woman aged 18-29 years with Graves disease. Here the sequenced sample was peripheral blood mononuclear cells (PBMCs), taken at new diagnosis, from a patient treated with antithyroid drugs.

The CDR3 sequence: CASSPRDRGIGDNEQFF. The CDR3, as DNA: TGTGCCAGCAGCCCCCGGGACAGGGGGATAGGCGACAATGAGCAGTTCTTC. J is TRBJ2-1 and V is TRBV5-4; 11 bases are shared with TRBD1. The germline V gene has CDR1 SGHNT and CDR2 YYREEE (reference sequence). V gave up 4 bases and J gave up 5 bases; unmatched junction bases: 11. The CDR3 runs 17 residues. The whole variable domain, filled in from reference TRBV5-4 and TRBJ2-1, reads ETGVTQSPTHLIKTRGQQVTLRCSSQSGHNTVSWYQQALGQGPQFIFQYYREEENGRGNFPPRFSGLQFPNYSSELNVNALELDDSALYLCASSPRDRGIGDNEQFFGPGTRLTVL.